The source of this TCR beta chain is a study of blood T cell repertoires in COVID-19. Overall study: Researchers got acute and convalescent COVID-19 samples from the United States, Italy and Spain.

Clones were read by immunoSEQ multiplex PCR, and TCRdb kept only the in-frame ones, dropping some. The sample holds tens of thousands of clones, 86% seen once. The CDR3 spans 13 residues. The germline V gene encodes CDR1 MNHEY and CDR2 SVGAGI. V shed 7 bases and J shed 12 bases, with 19 bases lying between them. The rearrangement joins TRBV6-5 to TRBJ2-1; D remains unclear. Sequenced input: peripheral blood. The clonotype originates from a human donor in a cohort sampled during active COVID-19. The CDR3 bases are TGTGCCAGCATTTCTCCGTCGGCGGCTGGGCAGTTCTTC. Protein sequence: CASISPSAAGQFF.